Listed below are T cell receptor beta chains from one sample, sequenced in a study of patients and donors after allogeneic stem cell transplantation. TCRdb re-analysed the RT-PCR reads in MiXCR, keeping a single row per CDR3 protein. The repertoire has 900,000 to 1,000,000 distinct CDR3 sequences, 18% of them found once; the top ten carry around 6%. Sequenced sample: blood, either unsorted or a sorted T cell fraction (not recorded which). The receptors stem from a human donor who was either an allogeneic HSCT recipient or a stem cell or donor lymphocyte infusion donor (not recorded which). It is not recorded whose cells these are; they may come from a transplant donor. Each CDR3 is given with its conserved first and last residue. D genes are given only for firm matches. A row's size may be missing; if present it is once, few, many or a size class.

>few|TRBV21-1|NA|TRBJ2-7
TGTGCCAGCGGCGGCCGACTAGCGGGGACCCCCTACGAGCAGTACTTC
CASGGRLAGTPYEQYF
>few|TRBV5-1|TRBD2|TRBJ2-4
TGCGCCAGCAGTCCGGTGGGAGCGGGGAACCCAAACATTCAGTACTTC
CASSPVGAGNPNIQYF
>NA|TRBV7-2|TRBD1|TRBJ2-2
TGTGCCAGCAGACAAACCGGGACAGGGATTGGTTCCGGGGAGCTGTTTTTT
CASRQTGTGIGSGELFF
>NA|TRBV4-1|NA|TRBJ1-1
TGCGCCAGCAGCCAAGGAATACAGAGTAAGACTGAAGCTTTCTTT
CASSQGIQSKTEAFF
>few|TRBV27|TRBD1|TRBJ1-1
TGTGCCAGCAGCCCTGAGGCAGGGGGCCTGTTCACTGAAGCTTTCTTT
CASSPEAGGLFTEAFF
>NA|TRBV15|TRBD1|TRBJ1-5
TGTGCCACCAGCAGAGGCGGACAGGGCAATCAGCCCCAGCATTTT
CATSRGGQGNQPQHF
>NA|TRBV27|NA|TRBJ2-7
TGTGCCAGCAGACAGGGAGGGTATACCTACGAGCAGTACTTC
CASRQGGYTYEQYF
>few|TRBV20-1|NA|TRBJ2-1
TGCAGTGCTAGGTTGGGTACCTGGGGCAATGAGCAGTTCTTC
CSARLGTWGNEQFF
>NA|TRBV11-3|NA|TRBJ2-1
TGTGCCAGCAGCAACAGACTAGAAAATGAGCAGTTCTTC
CASSNRLENEQFF
>few|TRBV7-2|NA|TRBJ1-1
TGTGCCAGCAGCTTAGGGCAGGAACCTGAAGCTTTCTTT
CASSLGQEPEAFF
>NA|TRBV5-1|TRBD2|TRBJ2-1
TGCGCCAGCAGCGTCCGGGGGCTAGCGGGAGGGAATGAGCAGTTCTTC
CASSVRGLAGGNEQFF
>few|TRBV4-1|NA|TRBJ2-7
TGCGCCAGCAGCCAAGATGAGGGCTACCAATATACCCCTGAAGTGTCCTACGAGCAGTACTTC
CASSQDEGYQYTPEVSYEQYF
>NA|TRBV7-8|TRBD2|TRBJ2-3
TGTGCCAGCATTCCGCGACTAGCGGGGTTGAAGGATACGCAGTATTTT
CASIPRLAGLKDTQYF
>few|TRBV7-3|TRBD1|TRBJ1-1
TGTGCCAGCAGCTCGCAGGGGGCGAGGTCCACTGAAGCTTTCTTT
CASSSQGARSTEAFF
>NA|TRBV6-1|NA|TRBJ1-4
TGTGCCAGCAGCGACCCTCAGGGGACGGCTAATGAAAAACTGTTTTTT
CASSDPQGTANEKLFF
>NA|TRBV7-8|TRBD2|TRBJ2-7
TGTGCCAGCAGCTTAGCTTCCGGCGCGGGGGCCTACGAGCAGTACTTC
CASSLASGAGAYEQYF
>many|TRBV10-3|NA|TRBJ2-1
TGTGCCATCAGTGAGTCCGTCAGGACTGACAATGAGCAGTTCTTC
CAISESVRTDNEQFF
>NA|TRBV13|NA|TRBJ2-7
TGTGCCAGCAGCTTAGAAGGCGAGCGGCGGGGAGAGCAGTACTTC
CASSLEGERRGEQYF
>many|TRBV10-3|NA|TRBJ2-1
TGTGCCATCCAACTCGGCCCCCAAAATGAGCAGTTCTTC
CAIQLGPQNEQFF
>many|TRBV5-1|NA|TRBJ2-7
TGCGCCAGCAGCTTGGCCGGCAGAGCCTACGAGCAGTACTTC
CASSLAGRAYEQYF
>few|TRBV24-1|NA|TRBJ2-1
TGTGCCACCTCCCGAAGAGAAGGCACCGAGTTCTTC
CATSRREGTEFF
>many|TRBV7-9|NA|TRBJ1-4
TGTGCCAGCAGCTTAGGGACAGCGAATGAAAAACTGTTTTTT
CASSLGTANEKLFF
>NA|TRBV11-2|TRBD1|TRBJ1-2
TGTGCCAGCAGTCCAACAGGGGACTATGACTACACCTTC
CASSPTGDYDYTF
>NA|TRBV30|NA|TRBJ1-2
TGTGCCTGGAGTTGGCAGGACCTCTATGGCTACACCTTC
CAWSWQDLYGYTF
>NA|TRBV20-1|TRBD1|TRBJ1-6
TGCAGTGCTGCACCCCCGCCAGGGGGCGCTAATAATTCACCCCTCCACTTT
CSAAPPPGGANNSPLHF
>few|TRBV27|NA|TRBJ1-3
TGTGCCAGCAGTCCTCTGGAGGGGGGCAGCTCTGGAAACACCATATATTTT
CASSPLEGGSSGNTIYF
>NA|TRBV5-1|NA|TRBJ2-7
TGCGCCAGCAGCTTAAGGGTCCCTACCCTCGAGCAGTACTTC
CASSLRVPTLEQYF
>few|TRBV9|TRBD2|TRBJ2-3
TGTGCCAGCAGCGTAGCGGGGGGTGGATTTGATACGCAGTATTTT
CASSVAGGGFDTQYF
>NA|TRBV11-2|TRBD2|TRBJ2-3
TGTGCCAGCAGCTTAGATCGTCGGGGAGGGCGTGTCACAGATACGCAGTATTTT
CASSLDRRGGRVTDTQYF
>few|TRBV24-1|TRBD1|TRBJ1-1
TGTGCCACCTCCTCGGACAGGGGCACTGAAGCTTTCTTT
CATSSDRGTEAFF
>NA|TRBV11-2|TRBD1|TRBJ2-7
TGTGCCAGCAGCTACAGGGGACAGGGGATCTACGAGCAGTACTTC
CASSYRGQGIYEQYF
>NA|TRBV6-1|TRBD1|TRBJ2-1
TGTGCCAGCAGGCGCTCGGACAGGGATCGACCCTACAATGAGCAGTTCTTC
CASRRSDRDRPYNEQFF
>NA|TRBV5-1|NA|TRBJ2-5
TGCGCCAGCAGCTTGGGGACTTCTCTTGAAGAGACCCAGTACTTC
CASSLGTSLEETQYF
>few|TRBV29-1|NA|TRBJ2-7
TGCAGCGTCGCAAAACAGGGGGGGGAGCAGTACTTC
CSVAKQGGEQYF
>NA|TRBV20-1|NA|TRBJ2-5
TGCAGTGCTAATCTGGGGACGGAGACCCAGTACTTC
CSANLGTETQYF
>NA|TRBV7-9|NA|TRBJ1-6
TGTGCCAGCAGCTTAGACCAGGGGAGGGGTCCCCTCCACTTT
CASSLDQGRGPLHF
>few|TRBV10-3|NA|TRBJ1-2
TGTGCCATCAGTGAGTCGACTTGGCAGGGATACTATGGCTACACCTTC
CAISESTWQGYYGYTF
>few|TRBV6-5|NA|TRBJ2-1
TGTGCCAGCAGTTACCTGGGACGCCACTTATTGTTCTTC
CASSYLGRHLLFF
>NA|TRBV27|TRBD1|TRBJ1-2
TGTGCCAGCAGTTGGGGACAGGGAGGGGGCTACACCTTC
CASSWGQGGGYTF
>NA|TRBV20-1|NA|TRBJ2-7
TGCAGTGCCGAAAAGGACTTCGCCTACGAGCAGTACTTC
CSAEKDFAYEQYF
>NA|TRBV20-1|TRBD2|TRBJ2-5
TGCAGTGCCACCGGGACTAGCGGGAAAGAGACCCAGTACTTC
CSATGTSGKETQYF
>NA|TRBV4-1|NA|TRBJ1-2
TGCGCCAGCAGCCAAGATTCAGGGAACTATGGCTACACCTTC
CASSQDSGNYGYTF
>NA|TRBV7-9|NA|TRBJ2-7
TGTGCCAGCAGCTTAATCCCAGAAGGGGAGCAGTACTTC
CASSLIPEGEQYF
>many|TRBV12-3/TRBV12-4|TRBD2|TRBJ2-6
TGTGCCAGCAGTTCGGGGGGTGCCAACGTCCTGACTTTC
CASSSGGANVLTF
>few|TRBV15|NA|TRBJ2-7
TGTGCCACCAGCAGAGATTTGGGGGAACGGGTTGTCGAGCAGTACTTC
CATSRDLGERVVEQYF
>NA|TRBV20-1|TRBD1|TRBJ1-3
TGCAGTGCTACTCCAGGGGGGGAAGGAAACACCATATATTTT
CSATPGGEGNTIYF
>few|TRBV25-1|NA|TRBJ1-1
TGTGCCAGCAGGGGGTACGGGGGGCGGAACACTGAAGCTTTCTTT
CASRGYGGRNTEAFF
>NA|TRBV21-1|NA|TRBJ1-5
TGTGCCAGCAGCAAAGGGCAGCATAGCAATCAGCCCCAGCATTTT
CASSKGQHSNQPQHF
>NA|TRBV9|TRBD1|TRBJ1-1
TGTGCCAGCAGCGTGGGGACAGGGGGTAACACTGAAGCTTTCTTT
CASSVGTGGNTEAFF